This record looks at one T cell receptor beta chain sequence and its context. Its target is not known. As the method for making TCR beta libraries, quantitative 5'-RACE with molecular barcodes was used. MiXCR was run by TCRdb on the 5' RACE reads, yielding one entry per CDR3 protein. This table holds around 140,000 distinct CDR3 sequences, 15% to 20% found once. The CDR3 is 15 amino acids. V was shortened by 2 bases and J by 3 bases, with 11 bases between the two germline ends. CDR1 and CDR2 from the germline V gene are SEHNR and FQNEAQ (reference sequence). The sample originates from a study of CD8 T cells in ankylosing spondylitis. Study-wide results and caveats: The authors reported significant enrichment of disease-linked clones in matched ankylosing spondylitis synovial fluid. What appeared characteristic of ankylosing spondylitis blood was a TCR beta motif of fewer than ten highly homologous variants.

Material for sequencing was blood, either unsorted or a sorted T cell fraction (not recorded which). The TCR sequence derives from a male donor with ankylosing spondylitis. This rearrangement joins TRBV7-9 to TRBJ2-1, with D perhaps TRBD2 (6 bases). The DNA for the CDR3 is TGTGCCAGCAGCTTAAAGGAGGGCCGCTACAATGAGCAGTTCTTC. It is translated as CASSLKEGRYNEQFF.